This is a list of T cell receptor beta chains from one sample in a study of patients and donors after allogeneic stem cell transplantation. TCRdb processed the RT-PCR reads anew with MiXCR; each CDR3 protein has one entry. The sample yields approximately 200,000 distinct CDR3 sequences, roughly two fifths seen once. The sample was blood, either unsorted or a sorted T cell fraction (not recorded which). These receptors were obtained from a human donor who was either an allogeneic HSCT recipient or a stem cell or donor lymphocyte infusion donor (not recorded which). It is not recorded whose cells these are; they may come from a transplant donor. CDR3s include the opening cysteine and the closing phenylalanine or tryptophan. Fields, in order: D gene, J gene, clone size, V gene, CDR3 protein, CDR3 DNA. D genes are given only for firm matches. Expanded clones get a size class; other rows say once, few or many, or leave the size out.

d_gene: .
j_gene: TRBJ1-2
abundance: .
v_gene: TRBV6-5
CDR3aa: CASSYFGGGENGYTF
CDR3nt: TGTGCCAGCAGTTACTTTGGAGGGGGGGAGAATGGCTACACCTTC

d_gene: TRBD2
j_gene: TRBJ2-1
abundance: .
v_gene: TRBV20-1
CDR3aa: CSASLIAGDHNEQFF
CDR3nt: TGCAGTGCTAGTCTTATAGCGGGAGACCACAATGAGCAGTTCTTC

d_gene: TRBD1
j_gene: TRBJ2-7
abundance: .
v_gene: TRBV6-2/TRBV6-3
CDR3aa: CASQQGASYEQYF
CDR3nt: TGTGCCAGTCAACAGGGGGCCTCCTACGAGCAGTACTTC

d_gene: TRBD1
j_gene: TRBJ2-4
abundance: .
v_gene: TRBV10-3
CDR3aa: CAIRSGQQDLAKNIQYF
CDR3nt: TGTGCCATCAGATCGGGACAGCAGGACTTAGCCAAAAACATTCAGTACTTC

d_gene: .
j_gene: TRBJ2-5
abundance: .
v_gene: TRBV21-1
CDR3aa: CASTMTSGSSQETQYF
CDR3nt: TGTGCCAGCACCATGACTAGCGGGAGCAGCCAAGAGACCCAGTACTTC

d_gene: .
j_gene: TRBJ1-3
abundance: few
v_gene: TRBV29-1
CDR3aa: CSVAGRVSGNTIYF
CDR3nt: TGCAGCGTCGCTGGCAGGGTCAGTGGAAACACCATATATTTT

d_gene: .
j_gene: TRBJ1-1
abundance: .
v_gene: TRBV27
CDR3aa: CASSRAGFITEAFF
CDR3nt: TGTGCCAGCTCCAGGGCAGGGTTTATCACTGAAGCTTTCTTT

d_gene: .
j_gene: TRBJ2-7
abundance: .
v_gene: TRBV29-1
CDR3aa: CSVVDPGREQYF
CDR3nt: TGCAGCGTTGTGGATCCCGGTAGGGAGCAGTACTTC

d_gene: TRBD2
j_gene: TRBJ2-3
abundance: .
v_gene: TRBV29-1
CDR3aa: CSEIPRETTDTQYF
CDR3nt: TGCAGCGAAATCCCGCGGGAGACCACAGATACGCAGTATTTT

d_gene: TRBD1
j_gene: TRBJ1-2
abundance: .
v_gene: TRBV3-1
CDR3aa: CASSQVVGDSYGYTF
CDR3nt: TGTGCCAGCAGCCAAGTGGTAGGGGACAGCTATGGCTACACCTTC

d_gene: TRBD1
j_gene: TRBJ1-2
abundance: .
v_gene: TRBV30
CDR3aa: CAWTPTGVDYGYTF
CDR3nt: TGTGCCTGGACCCCGACAGGGGTAGACTATGGCTACACCTTC

d_gene: .
j_gene: TRBJ1-6
abundance: .
v_gene: TRBV7-2
CDR3aa: CASSLDLSSPLHF
CDR3nt: TGTGCCAGCAGCTTAGATCTCAGTTCCCCCCTCCACTTT

d_gene: .
j_gene: TRBJ2-7
abundance: .
v_gene: TRBV12-3/TRBV12-4
CDR3aa: CASTHQALGGEQYF
CDR3nt: TGTGCCAGCACCCATCAGGCTCTAGGGGGCGAGCAGTACTTC

d_gene: .
j_gene: TRBJ1-5
abundance: .
v_gene: TRBV24-1
CDR3aa: CATSDFRVNQPQHF
CDR3nt: TGTGCCACCAGTGATTTCAGGGTTAACCAGCCCCAGCATTTT

d_gene: .
j_gene: TRBJ1-1
abundance: .
v_gene: TRBV12-3/TRBV12-4
CDR3aa: CASSPPYDGMNTEAFF
CDR3nt: TGTGCCAGCAGCCCGCCATATGACGGAATGAACACTGAAGCTTTCTTT

d_gene: .
j_gene: TRBJ2-7
abundance: .
v_gene: TRBV11-2
CDR3aa: CASSLTGTTYEQYF
CDR3nt: TGTGCCAGCAGCTTAACCGGGACAACCTACGAGCAGTACTTC

d_gene: TRBD1
j_gene: TRBJ1-4
abundance: .
v_gene: TRBV5-4
CDR3aa: CASSFLDRGNEKLFF
CDR3nt: TGTGCCAGCAGCTTCCTAGACAGGGGGAATGAAAAACTGTTTTTT

d_gene: TRBD2
j_gene: TRBJ2-7
abundance: .
v_gene: TRBV6-1
CDR3aa: CASRTSGTYEQYF
CDR3nt: TGTGCCAGCAGGACTAGCGGGACATACGAGCAGTACTTC

d_gene: .
j_gene: TRBJ1-1
abundance: .
v_gene: TRBV6-2/TRBV6-3
CDR3aa: CASRSHDTEAFF
CDR3nt: TGTGCCAGCAGATCCCATGACACTGAAGCTTTCTTT

d_gene: TRBD1
j_gene: TRBJ1-4
abundance: few
v_gene: TRBV6-6
CDR3aa: CASSYRTGAFGELFF
CDR3nt: TGTGCCAGCAGTTATCGGACAGGGGCTTTTGGGGAACTGTTTTTT

d_gene: .
j_gene: TRBJ2-1
abundance: .
v_gene: TRBV11-1
CDR3aa: CASSLVESSYNEQFF
CDR3nt: TGTGCCAGCAGCTTAGTGGAGAGCTCCTACAATGAGCAGTTCTTC

d_gene: .
j_gene: TRBJ2-7
abundance: .
v_gene: TRBV6-5
CDR3aa: CASSLGEMGEQYF
CDR3nt: TGTGCCAGCAGCCTCGGGGAGATGGGCGAGCAGTACTTC

d_gene: .
j_gene: TRBJ1-2
abundance: many
v_gene: TRBV12-3/TRBV12-4
CDR3aa: CASSLGGNGYTF
CDR3nt: TGTGCCAGCAGTTTAGGTGGTAACGGCTACACCTTC

d_gene: .
j_gene: TRBJ1-2
abundance: .
v_gene: TRBV6-1
CDR3aa: CASSASGYGYTF
CDR3nt: TGTGCCAGCAGTGCTAGCGGGTATGGCTACACCTTC

d_gene: TRBD1
j_gene: TRBJ2-1
abundance: .
v_gene: TRBV11-2
CDR3aa: CASSFRPGTGGNEQFF
CDR3nt: TGTGCCAGCAGCTTCCGGCCCGGGACAGGGGGCAATGAGCAGTTCTTC

d_gene: .
j_gene: TRBJ1-1
abundance: .
v_gene: TRBV15
CDR3aa: CATSRDQGSGTEAFF
CDR3nt: TGTGCCACCAGCAGAGATCAGGGATCCGGCACTGAAGCTTTCTTT